Listed here is a single TCR beta chain. Its antigen is undetermined. TCRdb keeps only in-frame clones here, not all; method: immunoSEQ multiplex PCR. The sample lists more than 75,000 clones; 87% were seen once. The V gene's germline CDR1 is SGHDN and CDR2 FVKESK. The V and J ends lost 0 bases and 10 bases respectively, with 21 bases between them. The CDR3 loop spans 16 amino acids. These data are taken from a study of OX40 agonist ivuxolimab in advanced cancers. Study-wide results and limits: Dosing at 0.1 to 3.0 mg/kg was accompanied by clonal expansion of CD4+ and CD8+ blood T cells by week 6.

This receptor was obtained from an adult with an advanced solid tumor such as melanoma, head and neck, liver or kidney cancer. The chain carries TRBV14 and TRBJ1-1; D gene unclear. Sample: CD4+ or CD8+ T cells sorted from blood, taken in a trial of the OX40 agonist ivuxolimab. The CDR3 here is CASSQDNPFLGSGAFF. The CDR3 DNA sequence: TGTGCCAGCAGCCAAGATAATCCTTTCCTGGGGAGTGGAGCTTTCTTT.